This T cell receptor beta chain was sequenced for a study of PD-1 blockade in mismatch repair-deficient tumors. The germline CDR1 and CDR2 sequences are LGHNA and YSLEER. The CDR3 runs 16 residues. V shed 5 bases and J shed 2 bases, with 13 bases lying between them. Using immunoSEQ multiplex PCR, the repertoire was profiled, and TCRdb retains in-frame clones only, with some absent. The profile shows just under 65,000 clones, more than 70% of them singletons. The TCR originated in an adult with mismatch repair-deficient cancer. Source: peripheral blood, taken 52 weeks after starting pembrolizumab. The chain joins TRBV4-3 to TRBJ2-6; perhaps TRBD1 as D (6 bases). Here the CDR3 DNA reads TGCGCCAGCAGCAAAAGTGGGGGCACTGGGGCCAACGTCCTGACTTTC. This codes for CASSKSGGTGANVLTF.